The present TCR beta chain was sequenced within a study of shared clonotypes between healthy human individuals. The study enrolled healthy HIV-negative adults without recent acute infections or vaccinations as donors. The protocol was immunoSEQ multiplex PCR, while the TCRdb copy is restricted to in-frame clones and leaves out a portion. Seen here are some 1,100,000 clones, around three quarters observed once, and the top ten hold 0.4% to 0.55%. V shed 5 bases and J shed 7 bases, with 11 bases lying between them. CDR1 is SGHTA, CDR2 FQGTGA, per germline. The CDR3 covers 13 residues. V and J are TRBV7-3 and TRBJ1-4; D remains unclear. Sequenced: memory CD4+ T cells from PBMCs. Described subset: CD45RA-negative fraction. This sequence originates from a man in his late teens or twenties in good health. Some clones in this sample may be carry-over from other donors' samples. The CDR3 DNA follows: TGTGCCAGCAGCCTAAGAATGGGTGAAAAACTGTTTTTT. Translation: CASSLRMGEKLFF.